The clone carrying this T cell receptor (beta chain) was counted at least ten times. The CDR3 spans 11 residues. The V gene lost 1 base and the J gene lost 10 bases, with 8 bases spanning the gap. Germline V gene data show CDR1 as DFQATT and CDR2 as SNEGSKA (reference sequence). This record comes from a study of naive and memory T cell subsets. Four subsets defined by CD45RA and CD27 were sorted after CD3, CD4, CD8 and live/dead staining. Both TRBC1 and TRBC2 were covered by a beta constant-region primer of two equimolar oligonucleotides. TCRdb processed the UMI-ligation and nested PCR reads anew with MiXCR; each CDR3 protein has one entry. The profile shows some 83,000 distinct CDR3 sequences, around 13% of them singletons.

Sequencing was done on a sample of central memory CD4+ T cells from blood. The clonotype originates from a human donor in good health. The J gene is TRBJ2-1, the V gene TRBV20-1, with no clear D. Here the CDR3 reads CSARVLKEQFF. The CDR3 DNA reads as TGCAGTGCTAGAGTTCTGAAGGAGCAGTTCTTC.